These 30 T cell receptor beta chains share one sample of origin, sequenced in a study of metastatic and nonmetastatic thyroid tumors. All patients were treatment-naive before thyroid surgery. MiXCR re-clonotyped the PCR reads for TCRdb. In the table there are about 82,000 clones, around 13% of which are singletons. Sequenced input: tumor tissue. Every receptor here comes from a female donor with papillary thyroid cancer or a benign thyroid nodule (not recorded which). Some clones in this sample may be carry-over from other donors' samples.

In this sample, this clone turned up many times. CDR3 amino acids: CASNLSGTKDSPLHF. In nucleotides, the CDR3 is TGTGCCAGCAACCTATCCGGGACGAAGGATTCACCCCTCCACTTT. The rearrangement joins TRBV2 to TRBJ1-6; D is possibly TRBD1 (5 bases). This CDR3 contains 15 residues. CDR1 and CDR2 from the germline V gene are SNHLY and FYNNEI. Trimming stripped 7 bases from V and 8 bases from J, with 18 bases between.

The table lists this clone with many counts. The rearrangement joins TRBV7-6 to TRBJ2-1; D unresolved. The germline CDR1 and CDR2 sequences are SGHVS and FNYEAQ. The V end was cut by 0 bases, the J end by 8 bases, with 17 bases between. This CDR3 is 16 amino acids long. The CDR3 is CASSLAPAPRSDEQFF. The CDR3 region has the DNA TGTGCCAGCAGCTTAGCCCCTGCCCCCCGTTCCGATGAGCAGTTCTTC. Supplemented by reference TRBV7-6 and TRBJ2-1, the full variable domain reads GAGVSQSPRYKVTKRGQDVALRCDPISGHVSLYWYRQALGQGPEFLTYFNYEAQQDKSGLPNDRFSAERPEGSISTLTIQRTEQRDSAMYRCASSLAPAPRSDEQFFGPGTRLTVL.

The sample holds many counts of this clone. The rearrangement links TRBV7-6 to TRBJ2-7, with no clear D. CDR3 length: 13 residues. Germline V lookup: CDR1 SGHVS, CDR2 FNYEAQ. V was clipped by 5 bases and J by 2 bases, with 10 bases between them. This CDR3 is CASSPRPAYEQYF. CDR3 DNA sequence: TGTGCCAGCAGCCCTCGACCAGCCTACGAGCAGTACTTC.

This clone was picked up many times. The chain is built from TRBV5-1 and TRBJ1-1; no firm D call. The germline V gene encodes CDR1 SGHRS and CDR2 YFSETQ. This CDR3 is 11 amino acids long. Trimming took off 3 bases at V and 3 bases at J, with 3 bases between the two ends. The CDR3 bases are TGCGCCAGCAGCTCCCACACTGAAGCTTTCTTT. Its protein product is CASSSHTEAFF.

There are many counts of this clone. The CDR3 loop is CASSLDAAPSTDTQYF. The CDR3 coding sequence is TGTGCCAGCAGTTTAGATGCGGCGCCGAGCACAGATACGCAGTATTTT. The gene calls are TRBV27 and TRBJ2-3; no clear D gene. V was pared by 2 bases and J by 0 bases, with 12 bases between. This CDR3 region has 16 residues. Germline CDR1 MNHEY, CDR2 SMNVEV (reference sequence).

This clone appeared many times. The chain links TRBV28 to TRBJ2-5, with 10 bases matching TRBD2. There are 16 residues in the CDR3. V lost 0 bases, J lost 4 bases, and 5 bases stayed unmatched. Germline V gene data show CDR1 as MDHEN and CDR2 as SYDVKM. DNA of the CDR3: TGTGCCAGCAGTTTATGGGCTAGCGGGAGTTCAGAGACCCAGTACTTC. Translation gives CASSLWASGSSETQYF.

V gene TRBV24-1 combines with J gene TRBJ1-2, with D tentatively TRBD1 (5 bases). Trimming shortened V by 6 bases and J by 10 bases, and 14 bases separated the two germline ends. The CDR3 contains 12 residues. Germline values: CDR1 KGHDR, CDR2 SFDVKD. This chain's CDR3 is CATSQGSWFYTF. The CDR3 DNA is TGTGCCACCAGTCAGGGATCTTGGTTCTACACCTTC.

This clone occurred a few times. The V and J genes are TRBV6-2 or TRBV6-3 and TRBJ2-3; weak D call: TRBD2 (5 bases). Trimming stripped 6 bases from V and 1 base from J, with 20 bases between. Germline CDR1 reads MNHEY; CDR2 reads SVGEGT. The CDR3 totals 17 residues. The CDR3 DNA sequence: TGTGCCAGCAGCCCTCCGGGAAGGATGCGGGGCACAGATACGCAGTATTTT. Protein: CASSPPGRMRGTDTQYF.

This clone was found many times. Other DNA sequences of this sample code for an identical CDR3. The V and J genes are TRBV5-1 and TRBJ2-5; unclear D gene. Germline V gives CDR1 SGHRS, CDR2 YFSETQ. This CDR3 has 14 residues. V was cut by 0 bases and J by 1 base, with 7 bases left in between. Here the CDR3 DNA reads TGCGCCAGCAGCTTGGTCTGGGGCCAAGAGACCCAGTACTTC. Translation gives CASSLVWGQETQYF.

This clone came up many times. V gene TRBV4-2 combines with J gene TRBJ1-2; no clear D gene. The germline V gene encodes CDR1 LGHNA and CDR2 YNFKEQ. This CDR3 is built from 13 residues. With 0 bases removed from V and 4 bases from J, the gap between germline ends came to 6 bases. CDR3 loop: CASSQDRFYGYTF. The CDR3 DNA reads as TGTGCCAGCAGCCAAGACAGATTCTATGGCTACACCTTC.

This clone was counted at least ten times. V gene TRBV9 combines with J gene TRBJ2-7, with D possibly TRBD2 on 6 matching bases. The CDR3 has 14 amino acids. V was cut by 4 bases and J by 5 bases, with 16 bases left in between. In germline, CDR1 is SGDLS, CDR2 YYNGEE. The CDR3 spells CASSPPPGGNEQYF. CDR3 coding DNA: TGTGCCAGCAGCCCACCACCGGGCGGGAACGAGCAGTACTTC.

This clone was picked up many times. The chain couples TRBV19 to TRBJ1-2; TRBD1 matches 10 bases. Germline V gene lookup returns CDR1 LNHDA and CDR2 SQIVND (reference sequence). This CDR3 spans 13 amino acids. J was trimmed by 7 bases and V by 4 bases; bases with no gene match: 3. The CDR3 DNA is TGTGCCAGTAGTAGGACAGGGGGTGGTGGCTACACCTTC. It yields the protein CASSRTGGGGYTF.

This clone has at least ten counts. The V gene is TRBV5-1, the J gene TRBJ2-1; 8 positions match TRBD2. The CDR3 runs to 17 residues. V was clipped by 2 bases and J by 8 bases; unmatched bases: 15. Germline V lookup: CDR1 SGHRS, CDR2 YFSETQ. The CDR3 DNA reads TGCGCCAGCAGCTTTTCCCGAGCGGGAGTTAGTGTCGATGAGCAGTTCTTC. Translated, it gives CASSFSRAGVSVDEQFF. The full variable domain, rest sourced from reference TRBV5-1 and TRBJ2-1, is KAGVTQTPRYLIKTRGQQVTLSCSPISGHRSVSWYQQTPGQGLQFLFEYFSETQRNKGNFPGRFSGRQFSNSRSEMNVSTLELGDSALYLCASSFSRAGVSVDEQFFGPGTRLTVL.

In its sample, this clone was seen a few times. The chain employs TRBV2 and TRBJ1-4; no reliable D call. V was clipped by 8 bases and J by 1 base, with 8 bases between them. The CDR3 sequence is 13 residues long. Germline assignment: CDR1 SNHLY and CDR2 FYNNEI. The CDR3 DNA reads as TGTGCCAGCCGTTGTGGAACTAATGAAAAACTGTTTTTT. Amino acid sequence: CASRCGTNEKLFF.

This clone appeared many times. The rearrangement uses TRBV9 and TRBJ2-1; D is unresolved. The CDR3 spans 13 residues. Germline loops: CDR1 SGDLS, CDR2 YYNGEE. Trimming stripped 2 bases from V and 9 bases from J, with 12 bases between. CDR3 nucleotide sequence: TGTGCCAGCAGCGTGGGGATTCCCGGTGAGCAGTTCTTC. It codes for CASSVGIPGEQFF.

This clone has ten or more counts. The rearrangement joins TRBV3-1 to TRBJ1-5; D unresolved. Trimming removed 6 bases from V and 7 bases from J, with 13 bases in between. The CDR3 covers 13 residues. Germline CDR1 is LGHDT and CDR2 is YNNKEL (reference sequence). This CDR3 reads CASRSLQVQPQHF. The CDR3 nucleotides read TGTGCCAGCAGATCCTTGCAGGTACAGCCCCAGCATTTT.

This clone turned up a few times. A much larger clone differs from this one at a single base, so this may be a read error. The CDR3 region is CASSLNINEQFF. The CDR3 nucleotides read TGCGCCAGCAGCTTGAACATCAATGAGCAGTTCTTC. The chain combines TRBV5-1 with TRBJ2-1; unclear D gene. V was shortened by 1 base and J by 6 bases, with 5 bases between the two germline ends. The CDR3 extends over 12 amino acids. Looked up from germline, CDR1 is SGHRS and CDR2 is YFSETQ.

At least ten counts were recorded for this clone. This chain joins TRBV7-2 and TRBJ1-3, with D possibly TRBD1 on 5 matching bases. The CDR3 length is 17 residues. The germline CDR1 and CDR2 sequences are SGHTA and FQGNSA. Trimming left V 5 bases short and J 4 bases short, with 21 bases between. CDR3 sequence: CASSGIITGPYGNTIYF. The CDR3 DNA sequence: TGTGCCAGCAGCGGCATTATCACGGGACCTTACGGAAACACCATATATTTT.

This clone has ten or more counts. The rearrangement uses TRBV24-1 and TRBJ2-1; D is unclear. In germline, CDR1 is KGHDR, CDR2 SFDVKD. The CDR3 length is 15 residues. Deletions cut 3 bases from V and 9 bases from J, with 17 bases between. CDR3 DNA: TGTGCCACCAGTGATCCCCTAGTCACGTCGGGTGAGCAGTTCTTC. Translated: CATSDPLVTSGEQFF.

The rearrangement uses TRBV6-1 and TRBJ2-5, with D possibly being TRBD1 or TRBD2 (5 bases each). V was pared by 7 bases and J by 0 bases, with 24 bases between. This CDR3 contains 18 residues. Germline V lookup: CDR1 MNHNS, CDR2 SASEGT. CDR3 in amino acids: CASNRPSEGIGYQETQYF. The CDR3 bases are TGTGCCAGCAACCGCCCCTCAGAGGGGATCGGGTACCAAGAGACCCAGTACTTC.

Remarks on this clone: Mismatch with germline at one junction end may stem from a read error. Other DNA sequences in this specimen translate into the identical CDR3. This chain links TRBV18 with TRBJ2-1, with 11 bases that match TRBD1. Germline assignment: CDR1 KGHSH and CDR2 LQKENI. The CDR3 is made up of 16 amino acids. CDR3 sequence reads: CASSPGQGAGFNEQFF. The CDR3 coding sequence is TGTGCCAGCTCACCCGGACAGGGGGCAGGATTCAATGAACAGTTCTTC.

This clone was observed at least ten times. CDR3 loop: CASSFGGRVHEQYF. CDR3 nucleotide sequence: TGTGCCAGCAGCTTCGGCGGGAGAGTTCACGAGCAGTACTTC. The chain recombines TRBV7-9 with TRBJ2-7; 7 positions agree with TRBD2. Germline assignment: CDR1 SEHNR and CDR2 FQNEAQ (reference sequence). J was trimmed by 5 bases and V by 3 bases; bases with no gene match: 7. The CDR3 is made up of 14 amino acids.

The genes are TRBV6-1 and TRBJ1-2, with D possibly matching TRBD1 (6 bases). Trimming shortened V by 6 bases and J by 8 bases, and 25 bases separated the two germline ends. The V gene's germline CDR1 is MNHNS and CDR2 SASEGT. The CDR3 spans 16 residues. CDR3 in DNA: TGTGCCAGCAGCAGTGACACCCCACAGGGCCTAGGAGGCTACACCTTC. Encoded protein: CASSSDTPQGLGGYTF.

In this sample, this clone turned up a few times. Being one base from a much bigger clone, this may be a read error. CDR3 sequence reads: CASSVNDIATGELFF. The CDR3 DNA follows: TGTGCCAGCAGCGTTAACGACATAGCCACCGGGGAGCTGTTTTTT. This rearrangement joins TRBV9 to TRBJ2-2; no firm D call. From germline, CDR1 is SGDLS and CDR2 YYNGEE. V was cut by 2 bases and J by 4 bases, with 12 bases left in between. The CDR3 length is 15 residues.

As concerns this clone: A much larger clone lies one base from this, so it may be a read error. Here the CDR3 omits its conserved ending phenylalanine or tryptophan, so a read error is the likely source. CDR3 region: CSVEAGGAEQYL. The CDR3 region has the DNA TGCAGCGTTGAAGCCGGGGGGGCCGAGCAGTACCTC. The rearrangement joins TRBV29-1 to TRBJ2-7; 8 bases map to TRBD2. J was trimmed by 6 bases and V by 1 base; bases with no gene match: 2. Germline assignment: CDR1 SQVTM and CDR2 ANQGSEA. The CDR3 totals 12 residues.

This clone was seen ten or more times. The chain links TRBV28 to TRBJ1-4; TRBD1 might be the D (6 bases). Germline V lookup: CDR1 MDHEN, CDR2 SYDVKM. The CDR3 runs to 16 residues. Trimming removed 2 bases at V and 5 bases at J, with 15 bases between. The CDR3 region has the DNA TGTGCCAGCAGTTTACGCGGAGGGGGTGCAAATGAAAAACTGTTTTTT. Translated: CASSLRGGGANEKLFF.

This clone was detected ten times or more. This sequence joins TRBV10-1 and TRBJ2-3; D may correspond to TRBD1 or TRBD2 (5 bases each). The V and J ends lost 6 bases and 2 bases respectively, with 15 bases between them. CDR1 is WNHNN, CDR2 SYGVQD, per germline (reference sequence). CDR3 length equals 15 residues. As DNA, the CDR3 is TGCGCCAGCAGCCCTATGGGACCTAACACAGATACGCAGTATTTT. It codes for CASSPMGPNTDTQYF.

This clone was seen repeatedly, ten times or more. The same CDR3 arises from other DNA sequences in this sample as well. The CDR3 region has the DNA TGTGCCACCAGTGATAGAGGCGGGAGGGCCTCGGGGAATGAGCAGTTCTTC. Its translation: CATSDRGGRASGNEQFF. The chain employs TRBV24-1 and TRBJ2-1, with TRBD2 matching 9 bases. The CDR3 has 17 amino acids. J gave up 7 bases and V 3 bases, and 12 bases lay outside the gene matches. From germline, CDR1 is KGHDR and CDR2 SFDVKD.

In this sample, this clone turned up many times. The V gene is TRBV24-1, the J gene TRBJ2-6; D is tentatively TRBD1 or TRBD2 (5 bases each). The CDR3 covers 13 residues. Germline V gene sequence: CDR1 KGHDR, CDR2 SFDVKD. V lost 10 bases to trimming and J lost 0 bases, with 6 bases between them. The CDR3 sequence is CATGTSGANVLTF. CDR3 DNA: TGTGCCACAGGGACCTCTGGGGCCAACGTCCTGACTTTC.

In the case of this clone: A much larger clone differs from this one at a single base, so this may be a read error. The J gene is TRBJ2-3, the V gene TRBV10-2, with D unclear. The CDR3 consists of 14 residues. Germline V gene sequence: CDR1 WSHSY, CDR2 SAAADI. V was clipped by 3 bases and J by 6 bases, with 13 bases between them. The DNA of the CDR3 is TGCGCCAGCAGTGATATGAGGACCGGGGATACGCAGTATTTT. The encoded protein is CASSDMRTGDTQYF.